Described below is a single T cell receptor (beta chain) sequence and its context. The germline V and J ends were trimmed by 7 bases and 5 bases, with 18 bases remaining between them. CDR3 length: 14 amino acids. Germline-derived CDR1 and CDR2 are SQVTM and ANQGSEA. This record belongs to a study of blood T cells in healthy people across ages. Using a J-beta primer mix together with a sample-barcoded 5' primer, a second PCR was run for roughly 6 to 12 cycles. MiXCR was run by TCRdb on the 5' RACE reads, yielding one entry per CDR3 protein. Of roughly 700,000 distinct CDR3 sequences in the sample, approximately 25% were seen once. This sample also appeared in a second study, on T cells of mothers and their children.

The rearrangement links TRBV29-1 to TRBJ1-5; TRBD1 is a possible D gene (6 bases). Material: blood. This TCR derives from a boy aged 10-17 years in good health. The CDR3, as DNA: TGCAGCGCACTTACCGGGGGGGCTGATCAGCCCCAGCATTTT. Its protein product is CSALTGGADQPQHF.